Sequencing of this T cell receptor (beta chain) was carried out in a study of T cells in Graves' hyperthyroidism and ophthalmopathy (dated by TCRdb to the late 2010s). The study in broad terms: Peripheral blood samples were taken at initial diagnosis, before any treatment was given. The roughly 91 discovery patients were randomly split 7:3 into training and test sets. Once sampling was done, hyperthyroidism patients were given methimazole at a starting dose of 30 mg daily, whereas ophthalmopathy patients were given high-dose intravenous methylprednisolone. TCR Vbeta CDR3 sequencing of 130 to 150 peripheral blood samples (under 45 ophthalmopathy, under 80 hyperthyroidism and some 17 progressor patients) is reported in the paper. In addition, the study compared T-cell repertoires in thyroid tissue and in blood from about 6 Graves' hyperthyroidism patients. Prospective prediction of ophthalmopathy was tested in an independent validation cohort of some 20 hyperthyroidism patients and 17 patients who later progressed to ophthalmopathy. To identify TCR V-J signatures that set the groups apart, the researchers used a discovery cohort of 100 patients, made up of roughly 45 with Graves' ophthalmopathy and some 58 with stable Graves' hyperthyroidism.

The hyperthyroidism patients were between 18 and 65 years old and newly diagnosed, with a disease duration of less than 2 months. The study excluded patients with uncontrolled infections, other autoimmune diseases, pregnancy or lactation. Diagnoses were established on the basis of clinical symptoms, serum thyroxine and TRAb, thyroid ultrasound, and orbital computed tomography. For progressor patients, blood was drawn at the first diagnosis of hyperthyroidism, before any ophthalmopathy symptoms had appeared. Ficoll-Paque density gradient centrifugation was used to isolate PBMCs from about 9.4 ml of fresh peripheral blood. Progressor patients were first diagnosed with Graves' hyperthyroidism and then developed ophthalmopathy during follow-up. Total RNA was extracted using Trizol reagent, and RNA quality was assessed on an Agilent 2100 Bioanalyzer. This clonotype was recorded many times. What this receptor recognizes is not known. Base qualities are missing; no much larger clone stands one base away.

The investigation overall reported the following: In cross-validation, a model built on a 13 V-J signature told ophthalmopathy apart from stable hyperthyroidism with under 90% sensitivity and about 81% specificity, and in testing the same model reached 80%/75%. In validation, progression to ophthalmopathy was predicted by the model with almost 71% sensitivity and 72.22% specificity, a median of around 6.5 months before onset. Sample size was not statistically predetermined, and blinding of investigators to group allocation was not performed. Most expanded thyroid clonotypes (frequency above 0.001) were also detected in blood, a finding suggesting that blood repertoires may reflect thyroid immune responses.

TCR beta CDR3 regions were amplified from RNA transcripts. The first round of RT-PCR for the TCR CDR3 was performed with the HTBI primer set and the Qiagen OneStep RT-PCR kit. Libraries were constructed in a second round of multiplex PCR, after which size selection and purification were carried out. Paired-end sequencing of the libraries was performed with 100 bp reads on an Illumina HiSeq2000. In the source study's methods: SOAPnuke was used to process the raw data, removing reads that contained adapters or uncalled bases, had a mean Phred below 15, or lacked an exact match to the constant primer or identifier. High-quality paired reads were merged using COPE v1.2.5, and each unique nucleotide sequence was defined as a clonotype. MiTCR v1.1 was used to align clonotypes to the IMGT TRBV, TRBD and TRBJ reference segments. Only V-J combinations with frequency above 0.0001, covering roughly 99% of repertoires, were analysed. A TCS score was defined as the ratio between F50 (clonal expansion) and ExV (chaos), using BLOSUM62-based TCRdist between CDR3 peptides within each V-J. Welch's t-statistics and random forest reduced around 520 V-J features to 13, which were used in a naive Bayes classifier (R e1071). TCRdb trimmed the raw reads at Q25, called clones with MiXCR and kept productive beta chains. Each CDR3 protein appears once, grouped with its most common genes and DNA. TCRdb, not the original authors, processed these V and J calls. A total of nearly 600,000 distinct CDR3 sequences appear in this sample, approximately 15% of them only once. The top ten clonotypes cover roughly 5.7% of the sample.

From the cysteine up to the phenylalanine, the CDR3 has a length of 14 residues. Only CDR3 DNA is held: 42 bases, read in frame from base 1. V trim: 5 bases; J trim: 2 bases; unmatched bases: 5. Reading the germline V gene (reference sequence) gives CDR1 SEHNR and CDR2 FQNEAQ. Recombination connected TRBV7-9 to TRBJ1-1, with 7 junctional bases fitting TRBD1. Sequenced input: blood. The TCR was taken from a woman aged 25 to 39 with Graves' hyperthyroidism that later progressed to Graves' ophthalmopathy. The DNA reads TGTGCCAGCAGCGTCGGGACAGCTAACACTGAAGCTTTCTTT. Its protein is CASSVGTANTEAFF.